The T cell receptor (beta chain) described here comes from a study of post-analysis software for immune sequencing data. General study findings and limits: Co-batched samples clustered tightly together by F measure. Controls showed significantly higher normalized Chao1 diversity than did multiple sclerosis patients.

The library was made from cDNA and included unique molecular identifiers. MiXCR, run by TCRdb on the PCR reads, gives a single entry per CDR3 protein. The table includes roughly 160,000 distinct CDR3 sequences, roughly 34% detected once. A note on this clonotype: Its cognate antigen is unknown.

This receptor was identified in a girl aged 5 to 17 with multiple sclerosis. This material consisted of blood, taken after autologous hematopoietic stem cell transplantation.

CDR3 DNA sequence: TGTGCCAGCAGCGTACCCGGGAACACTGAAGCTTTCTTT. This encodes CASSVPGNTEAFF. The chain recombines TRBV9 with TRBJ1-1; D gene uncertain. Germline V lookup: CDR1 SGDLS, CDR2 YYNGEE. The CDR3 is 13 amino acids. The V gene lost 1 base and the J gene lost 1 base, with 5 bases spanning the gap.